This T cell receptor (beta chain) was identified during a study of T cell responses to AZD1222 COVID-19 vaccine (dated by TCRdb to the early 2020s). Turning to the overall study: AZD1222 recipients given second doses at about 4 weeks or at about 12 weeks were pooled, since spike-specific TCR depth and breadth were not found to differ between the two schedules. TCR sequencing was performed for 230 to 250 trial participants, of whom around 200 were given two doses of AZD1222 and some 26 were given two doses of MenACWY control vaccine. Trial participants were enrolled by age into 18-55, 56-69 and 70-plus year subgroups, with approximately 150, 30 and 60 TCR-sequenced participants respectively.

The sample's time point label, in plain terms: baseline before first vaccination. Vaccinee samples came from UK trials COV001 and COV002, including a single-blind randomized controlled phase 2/3 trial of AZD1222 (ChAdOx1 nCoV-19) in healthy adults. For TCRbeta chain sequencing, PBMC samples from trial participants were taken at day 0 and at day 28 after the second dose. Taken from the germline V gene (reference sequence), the CDR1 and CDR2 loops are SEHNR and FQNEAQ. There are 11 amino acids in the CDR3, from cysteine to phenylalanine inclusive. Only CDR3 DNA is held: 33 bases, read in frame from base 1. V sheds 5 bases and J sheds 12 bases, leaving 11 bases between their ends. A note on this clone: This clone's antigen is unknown. Nothing much larger sits one base from this clone, and base qualities are not available.

General conclusions and limits of the study: In the small 56-69-year group, the increase in depth fell short of significance, most likely because of low power. Only 5 to 7 AZD1222 recipients were SARS-CoV-2 seropositive at baseline, limiting conclusions about previously exposed vaccinees. Because no samples from the day 14 peak response were available, repertoires could be characterized only after the peak T cell response. Reportedly, almost half of the unique spike-specific TCRs recognized epitopes lying outside the regions that are mutated in the B.1.351 and B.1.1.7 variants. Vaccine-associated CD4 TCRs spanned the whole spike protein, with dominant responses in regions 160-218 and 743-854. Participants were mostly white British, with more females than males. The authors suggested clonal diversity may have been underestimated. A significant rise in spike-specific TCR breadth and depth was observed after two AZD1222 doses relative to day 0 and relative to MenACWY recipients.

The CDR3 regions of human TCRbeta chains were analyzed by immunosequencing. The authors processed their data as follows. Repertoire TCRs were matched against a reference library of SARS-CoV-2-specific TCRs generated with the MIRA antigen-specificity platform. Breadth meant the fraction of unique TCRs that were SARS-CoV-2-associated, whereas depth meant the fraction of total T cells that were SARS-CoV-2-associated. Each spike-specific TCR was assigned to its reactive spike region and to a CD4 or CD8 class using the MIRA data. Log10-transformed breadth and depth values were compared by one-way ANOVA with Sidak's multiple comparisons tests. TCRdb took over this immuneACCESS table, retaining in-frame rearrangements with V and J assigned. Such tables are incomplete; in checked studies, under half of the missing clones stem from an unresolved V gene, and the remainder is unexplained. From that table come the V and J calls and clone size; the DNA was used to work out D and trimming. The sample contains approximately 100,000 clones, 90% of them found a single time. The ten largest clonotypes hold roughly 5.1% of the sample.

The V and J segments used are TRBV7-9 and TRBJ2-1, with a tentative D gene TRBD1 over 7 matching bases. This clonotype was sampled from an adult in good health. Sequenced here: peripheral blood, sampled on day 0 of AZD1222 vaccination. The CDR3 reads as follows: CASSPGDRQFF. The DNA is as follows: TGTGCCAGCAGCCCGGGGGACAGGCAGTTCTTC.